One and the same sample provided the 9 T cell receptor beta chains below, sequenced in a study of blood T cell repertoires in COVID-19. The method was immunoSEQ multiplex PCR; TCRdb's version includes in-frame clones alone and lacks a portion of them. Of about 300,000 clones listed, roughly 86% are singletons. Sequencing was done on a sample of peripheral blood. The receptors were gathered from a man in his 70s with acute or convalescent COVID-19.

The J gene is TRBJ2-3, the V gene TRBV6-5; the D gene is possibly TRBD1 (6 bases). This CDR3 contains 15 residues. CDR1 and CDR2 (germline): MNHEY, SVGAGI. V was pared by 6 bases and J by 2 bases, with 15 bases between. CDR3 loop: CASRRTVGTTDTQYF. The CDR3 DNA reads TGTGCCAGCAGACGGACAGTGGGGACCACAGATACGCAGTATTTT.

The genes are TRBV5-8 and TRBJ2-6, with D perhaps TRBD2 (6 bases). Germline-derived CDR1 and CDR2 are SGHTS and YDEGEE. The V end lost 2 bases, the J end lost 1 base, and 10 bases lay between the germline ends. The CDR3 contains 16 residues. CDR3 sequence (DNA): TGTGCCAGCAGCTTCGGGGGTTCGTCTGGGGCCAACGTCCTGACTTTC. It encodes CASSFGGSSGANVLTF. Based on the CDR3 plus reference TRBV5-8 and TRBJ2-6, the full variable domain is EAGVTQSPTHLIKTRGQQATLRCSPISGHTSVYWYQQALGLGLQFLLWYDEGEERNRGNFPPRFSGRQFPNYSSELNVNALELEDSALYLCASSFGGSSGANVLTFGAGSRLTVL.

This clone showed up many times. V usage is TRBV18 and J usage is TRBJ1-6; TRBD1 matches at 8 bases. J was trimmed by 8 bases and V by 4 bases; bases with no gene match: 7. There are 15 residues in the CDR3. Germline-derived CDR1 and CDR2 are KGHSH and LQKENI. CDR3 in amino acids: CASSQLDRGDSPLHF. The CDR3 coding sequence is TGTGCCAGCTCACAGCTTGACAGGGGTGATTCACCCCTCCACTTT.

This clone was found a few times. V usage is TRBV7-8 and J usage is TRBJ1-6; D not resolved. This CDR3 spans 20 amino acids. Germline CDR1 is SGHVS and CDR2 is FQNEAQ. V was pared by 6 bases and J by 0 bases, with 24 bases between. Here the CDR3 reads CASSYSPGEEPSSYNSPLHF. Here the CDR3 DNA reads TGTGCCAGCAGTTACTCACCGGGTGAAGAACCGAGCTCCTATAATTCACCCCTCCACTTT.

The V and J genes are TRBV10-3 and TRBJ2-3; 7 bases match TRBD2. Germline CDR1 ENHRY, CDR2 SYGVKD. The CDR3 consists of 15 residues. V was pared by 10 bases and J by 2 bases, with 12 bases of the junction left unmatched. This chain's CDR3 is CATRERGGSTDTQYF. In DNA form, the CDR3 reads TGTGCCACCCGGGAGCGGGGCGGATCCACAGATACGCAGTATTTT.

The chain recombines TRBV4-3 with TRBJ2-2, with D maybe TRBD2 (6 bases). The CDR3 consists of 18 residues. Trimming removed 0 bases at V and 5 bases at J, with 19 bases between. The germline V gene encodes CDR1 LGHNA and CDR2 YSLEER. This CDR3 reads CASSQEGVSGGGTGELFF. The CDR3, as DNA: TGCGCCAGCAGCCAAGAAGGAGTTTCCGGTGGGGGGACCGGGGAGCTGTTTTTT.

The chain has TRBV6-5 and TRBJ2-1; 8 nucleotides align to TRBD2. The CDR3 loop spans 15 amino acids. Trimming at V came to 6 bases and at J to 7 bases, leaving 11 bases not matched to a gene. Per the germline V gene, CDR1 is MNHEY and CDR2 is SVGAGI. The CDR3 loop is CASRTGTRGRNEQFF. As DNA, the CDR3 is TGTGCCAGCAGAACAGGGACTAGGGGAAGGAATGAGCAGTTCTTC.

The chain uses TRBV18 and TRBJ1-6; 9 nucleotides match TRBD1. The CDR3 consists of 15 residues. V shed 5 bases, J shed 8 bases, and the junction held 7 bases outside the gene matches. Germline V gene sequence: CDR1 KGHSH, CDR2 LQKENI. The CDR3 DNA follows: TGTGCCAGCTCAGACTCGACAGGGGGGTATTCACCCCTCCACTTT. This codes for CASSDSTGGYSPLHF.

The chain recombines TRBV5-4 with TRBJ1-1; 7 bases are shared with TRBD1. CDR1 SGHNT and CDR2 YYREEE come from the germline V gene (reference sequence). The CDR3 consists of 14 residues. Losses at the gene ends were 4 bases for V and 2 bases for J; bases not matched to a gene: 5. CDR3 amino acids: CASSPDRINTEAFF. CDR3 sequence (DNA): TGTGCCAGCAGCCCGGACAGGATTAACACTGAAGCTTTCTTT.